This T cell receptor beta chain was captured by sequencing in a study of blood T cell dynamics during melanoma immunotherapy. Findings of the study overall: Disease-control patients' PBMC repertoires became either more clonal or more diverse at W3. The study could not tell melanoma-specific clones from general immune activation.

Deletions cut 0 bases from V and 3 bases from J, with 12 bases between. The CDR3 runs to 15 residues. As for time point: week 3, after first cycle of checkpoint inhibitor. Prior systemic cancer therapy, immunosuppressant use and other active malignancies excluded patients. Every bulk PBMC sample received the same 350 ng of DNA. Sequenced by immunoSEQ multiplex PCR; TCRdb stores in-frame clones only, minus some. The sample yields about 7,100 clones, roughly 84% seen once. Of note for this clone: What it binds is unknown.

This sample comprised blood, obtained from a patient treated with checkpoint blockade. The sequence came from a human donor with melanoma. The chain couples TRBV23-1 to TRBJ2-7, with D tentatively TRBD1 (5 bases). TRBV23-1 is an ORF, and what it does is uncertain. Written as DNA, the CDR3 is TGCGCCAGCAGTCAATCTGCGACAGTCTTCTACGAGCAGTACTTC. It specifies CASSQSATVFYEQYF.